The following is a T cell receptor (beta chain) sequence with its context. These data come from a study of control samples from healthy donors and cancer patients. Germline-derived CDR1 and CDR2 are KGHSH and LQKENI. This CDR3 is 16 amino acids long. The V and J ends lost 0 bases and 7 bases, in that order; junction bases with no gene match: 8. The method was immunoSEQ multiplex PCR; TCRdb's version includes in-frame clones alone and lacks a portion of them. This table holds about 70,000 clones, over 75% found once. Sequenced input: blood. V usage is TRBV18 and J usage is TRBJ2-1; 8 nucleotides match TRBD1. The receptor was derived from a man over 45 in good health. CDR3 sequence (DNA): TGTGCCAGCTCACCACCATCTCAGGGGGCGCGGAATGAGCAGTTCTTC. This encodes CASSPPSQGARNEQFF. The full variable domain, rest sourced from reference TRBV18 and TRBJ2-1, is NAGVMQNPRHLVRRRGQEARLRCSPMKGHSHVYWYRQLPEEGLKFMVYLQKENIIDESGMPKERFSAEFPKEGPSILRIQQVVRGDSAAYFCASSPPSQGARNEQFFGPGTRLTVL.